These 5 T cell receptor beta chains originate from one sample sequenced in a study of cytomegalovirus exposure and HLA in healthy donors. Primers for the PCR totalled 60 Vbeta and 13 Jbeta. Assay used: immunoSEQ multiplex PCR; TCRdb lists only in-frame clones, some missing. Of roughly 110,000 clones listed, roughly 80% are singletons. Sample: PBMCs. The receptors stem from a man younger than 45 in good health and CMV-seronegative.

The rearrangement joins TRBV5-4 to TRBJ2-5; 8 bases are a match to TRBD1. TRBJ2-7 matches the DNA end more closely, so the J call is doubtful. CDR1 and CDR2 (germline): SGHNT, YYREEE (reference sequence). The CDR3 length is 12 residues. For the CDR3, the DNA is TGTGCCAGCAGCCGGACAGGGATCGAGCAGTACTTC. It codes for CASSRTGIEQYF.

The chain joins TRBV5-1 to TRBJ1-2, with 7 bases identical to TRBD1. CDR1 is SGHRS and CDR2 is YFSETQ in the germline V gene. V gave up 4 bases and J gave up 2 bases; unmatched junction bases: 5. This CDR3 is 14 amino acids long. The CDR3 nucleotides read TGCGCCAGCAGCACGGACAGGACCAACTATGGCTACACCTTC. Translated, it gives CASSTDRTNYGYTF.

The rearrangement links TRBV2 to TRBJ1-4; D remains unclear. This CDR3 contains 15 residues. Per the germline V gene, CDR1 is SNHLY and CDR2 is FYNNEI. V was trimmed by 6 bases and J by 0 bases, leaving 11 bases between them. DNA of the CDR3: TGTGCCAGCAGCCAAGCCTGGTCAACTAATGAAAAACTGTTTTTT. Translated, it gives CASSQAWSTNEKLFF.

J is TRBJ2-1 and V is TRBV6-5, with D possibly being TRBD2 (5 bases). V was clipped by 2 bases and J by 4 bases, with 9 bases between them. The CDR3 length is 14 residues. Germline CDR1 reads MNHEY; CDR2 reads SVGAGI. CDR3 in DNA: TGTGCCAGCAGTTACGGAGCGGAGTACAATGAGCAGTTCTTC. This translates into CASSYGAEYNEQFF.

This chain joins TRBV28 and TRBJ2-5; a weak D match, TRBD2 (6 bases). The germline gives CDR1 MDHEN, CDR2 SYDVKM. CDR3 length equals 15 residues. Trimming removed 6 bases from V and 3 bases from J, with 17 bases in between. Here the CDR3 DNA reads TGTGCCAGCAGCTTAGCCGGGACTGAAAAAGAGACCCAGTACTTC. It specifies CASSLAGTEKETQYF. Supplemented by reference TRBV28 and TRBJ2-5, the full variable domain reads DVKVTQSSRYLVKRTGEKVFLECVQDMDHENMFWYRQDPGLGLRLIYFSYDVKMKEKGDIPEGYSVSREKKERFSLILESASTNQTSMYLCASSLAGTEKETQYFGPGTRLLVL.